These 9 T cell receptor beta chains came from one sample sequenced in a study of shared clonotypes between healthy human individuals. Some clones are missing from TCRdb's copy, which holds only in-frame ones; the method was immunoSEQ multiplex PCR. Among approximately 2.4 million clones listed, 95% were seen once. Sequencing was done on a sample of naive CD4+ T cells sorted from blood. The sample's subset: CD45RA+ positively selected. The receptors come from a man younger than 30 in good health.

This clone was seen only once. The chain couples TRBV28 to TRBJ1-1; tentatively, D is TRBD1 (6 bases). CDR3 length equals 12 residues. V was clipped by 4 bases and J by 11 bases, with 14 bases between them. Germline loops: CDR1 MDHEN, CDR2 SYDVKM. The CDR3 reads CASSSGRTEAFF. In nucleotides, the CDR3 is TGTGCCAGCAGTTCCGGACGGACAGAGGCTTTCTTT.

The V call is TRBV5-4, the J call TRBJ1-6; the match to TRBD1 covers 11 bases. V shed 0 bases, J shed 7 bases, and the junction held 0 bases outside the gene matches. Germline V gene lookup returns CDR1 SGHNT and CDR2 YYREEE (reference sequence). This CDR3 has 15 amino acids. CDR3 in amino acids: CASSLGDRGNSPLHF. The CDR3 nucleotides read TGTGCCAGCAGCTTGGGGGACAGGGGGAATTCACCCCTCCACTTT.

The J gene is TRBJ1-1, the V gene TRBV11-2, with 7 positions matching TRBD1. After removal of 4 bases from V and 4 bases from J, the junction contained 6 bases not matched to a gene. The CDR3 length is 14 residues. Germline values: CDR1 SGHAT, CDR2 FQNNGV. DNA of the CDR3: TGTGCCAGCAGCTCCAGACAGGGTGTCACTGAAGCTTTCTTT. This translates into CASSSRQGVTEAFF.

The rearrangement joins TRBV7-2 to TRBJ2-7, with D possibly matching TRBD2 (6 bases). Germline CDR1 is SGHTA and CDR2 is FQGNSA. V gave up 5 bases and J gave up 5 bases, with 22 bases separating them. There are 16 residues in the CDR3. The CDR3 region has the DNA TGTGCCAGCAGCCCTGGAGGGGCTAAGCGGGTTAACGAGCAGTACTTC. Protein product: CASSPGGAKRVNEQYF.

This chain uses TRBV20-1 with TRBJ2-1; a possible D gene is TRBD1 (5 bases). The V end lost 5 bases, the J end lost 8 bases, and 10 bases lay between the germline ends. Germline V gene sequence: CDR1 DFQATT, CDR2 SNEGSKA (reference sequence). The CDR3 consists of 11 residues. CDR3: CSAYRFHEQFF. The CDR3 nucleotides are TGCAGTGCTTACAGGTTCCATGAGCAGTTCTTC.

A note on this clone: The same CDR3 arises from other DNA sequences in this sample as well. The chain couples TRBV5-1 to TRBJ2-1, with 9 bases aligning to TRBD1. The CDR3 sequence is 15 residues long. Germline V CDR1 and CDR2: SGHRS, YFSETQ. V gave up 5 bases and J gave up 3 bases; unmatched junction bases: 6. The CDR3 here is CASSRTGGGYNEQFF. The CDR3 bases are TGCGCCAGCAGTCGTACAGGGGGCGGCTACAATGAGCAGTTCTTC.

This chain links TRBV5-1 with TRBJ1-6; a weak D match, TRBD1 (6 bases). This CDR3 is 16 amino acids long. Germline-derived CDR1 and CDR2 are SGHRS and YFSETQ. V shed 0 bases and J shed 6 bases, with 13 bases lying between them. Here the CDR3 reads CASSLGPGTSNSPLHF. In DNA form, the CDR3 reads TGCGCCAGCAGCTTGGGCCCCGGGACATCTAATTCACCCCTCCACTTT.

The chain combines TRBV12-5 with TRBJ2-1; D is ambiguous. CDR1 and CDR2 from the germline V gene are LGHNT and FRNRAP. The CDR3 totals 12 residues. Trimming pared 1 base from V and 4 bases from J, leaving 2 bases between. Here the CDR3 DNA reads TGTGCTAGTGGTTTGGCGTACAATGAGCAGTTCTTC. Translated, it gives CASGLAYNEQFF. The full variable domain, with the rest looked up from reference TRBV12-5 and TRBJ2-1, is DARVTQTPRHKVTEMGQEVTMRCQPILGHNTVFWYRQTMMQGLELLAYFRNRAPLDDSGMPKDRFSAEMPDATLATLKIQPSEPRDSAVYFCASGLAYNEQFFGPGTRLTVL.

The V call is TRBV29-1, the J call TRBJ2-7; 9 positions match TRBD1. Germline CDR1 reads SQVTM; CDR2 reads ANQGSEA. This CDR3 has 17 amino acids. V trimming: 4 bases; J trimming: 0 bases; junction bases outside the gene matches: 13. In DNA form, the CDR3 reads TGCAGCGTTGTTCCCCTCCGGACAGGGGACTTCTCCTACGAGCAGTACTTC. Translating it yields CSVVPLRTGDFSYEQYF.